This T cell receptor beta chain was identified during a study of cytomegalovirus exposure and HLA in healthy donors. This clone was counted between two and nine times. Its antigen is still unknown. Study observations and caveats: Previously analyzed data showed that most TCR beta V segments were productive at a frequency of about 90% or about 30%. An analysis was carried out at a later point. It showed that HLA-associated TCR beta chains were more clonally expanded than equally common non-associated chains. Accurate prediction of most subjects' HLA-A and HLA-B alleles from TCR beta sequences was reported.

PCR primers comprised 60 Vbeta and 13 Jbeta primers. Profiled with immunoSEQ multiplex PCR; TCRdb holds only in-frame clones, not every one. The table records more than 95,000 clones, approximately 80% of them present only once. The TCR sequence derives from a man aged 35-49 years in good health and CMV-seronegative. Sequenced sample: PBMCs.

CDR3 region: CASSLGPAGGAYEQYF. The CDR3, as DNA: TGTGCCAGCAGCTTGGGCCCTGCGGGGGGCGCGTACGAGCAGTACTTC. The rearrangement uses TRBV5-4 and TRBJ2-7; 8 bases match TRBD2. With V trimmed by 0 bases and J by 4 bases, 9 bases remained unmatched. CDR3 length: 16 residues. Per the germline V gene, CDR1 is SGHNT and CDR2 is YYREEE (reference sequence).